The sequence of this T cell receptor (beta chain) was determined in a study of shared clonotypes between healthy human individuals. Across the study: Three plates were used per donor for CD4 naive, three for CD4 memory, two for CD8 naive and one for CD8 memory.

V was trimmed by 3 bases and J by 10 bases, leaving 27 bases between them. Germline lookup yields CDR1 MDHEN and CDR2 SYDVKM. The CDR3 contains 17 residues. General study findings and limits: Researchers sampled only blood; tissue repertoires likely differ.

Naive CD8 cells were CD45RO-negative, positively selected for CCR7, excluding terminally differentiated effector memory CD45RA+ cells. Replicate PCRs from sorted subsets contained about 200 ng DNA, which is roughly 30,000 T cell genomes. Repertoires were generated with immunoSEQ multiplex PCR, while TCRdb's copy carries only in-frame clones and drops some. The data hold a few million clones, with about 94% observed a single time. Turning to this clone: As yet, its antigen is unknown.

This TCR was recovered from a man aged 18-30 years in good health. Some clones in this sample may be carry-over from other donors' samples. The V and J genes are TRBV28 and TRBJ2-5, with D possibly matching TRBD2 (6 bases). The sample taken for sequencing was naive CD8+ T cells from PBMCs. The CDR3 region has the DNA TGTGCCAGCAGTTTGCCCCCGGGCGGGGCTCGTAGGGTGGACCAGTACTTC. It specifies CASSLPPGGARRVDQYF. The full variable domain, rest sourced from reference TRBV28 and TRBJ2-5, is DVKVTQSSRYLVKRTGEKVFLECVQDMDHENMFWYRQDPGLGLRLIYFSYDVKMKEKGDIPEGYSVSREKKERFSLILESASTNQTSMYLCASSLPPGGARRVDQYFGPGTRLLVL.